These 19 T cell receptor beta chains came from one sample sequenced in a study of CD8 T cells in ankylosing spondylitis. General study results and limits: Apparently characteristic of ankylosing spondylitis blood was a TCR beta motif (about 8 highly homologous variants).

TCRdb fed the 5' RACE reads into MiXCR, producing one record per CDR3 protein. The sample includes more than 300,000 distinct CDR3 sequences, roughly 8% of them seen just once. The antigens of these receptors remain unknown. Input material: blood, either unsorted or a sorted T cell fraction (not recorded which). These receptors came from a male donor with ankylosing spondylitis.

In this sample, this clonotype turned up many times. The rearrangement uses TRBV6-2 or TRBV6-3 and TRBJ2-5, with 10 positions matching TRBD1. V lost 5 bases to trimming and J lost 5 bases; unmatched junction nucleotides: 8. Looked up from germline, CDR1 is MNHEY and CDR2 is SVGEGT. This CDR3 contains 15 residues. CDR3 in DNA: TGTGCCAGCAGTACCCGGGACAGGGGTTCGGAGACCCAGTACTTC. This encodes CASSTRDRGSETQYF.

This clonotype has a handful of counts. One junction end disagrees with the germline gene, perhaps due to a read error. The V gene is TRBV2, the J gene TRBJ2-7; 12 positions agree with TRBD2. CDR1 is SNHLY, CDR2 FYNNEI, per germline. The CDR3 extends over 13 amino acids. CDR3 nucleotides: TGTGCCAGCGGTGAGGGACTAGCGGGCGAGCAGTACTTC. The encoded protein is CASGEGLAGEQYF.

There are a few counts of this clonotype. The J gene is TRBJ2-1, the V gene TRBV5-1; possible D gene TRBD1, 6 bases. This CDR3 contains 16 residues. The V and J ends lost 4 bases and 4 bases respectively, with 18 bases between them. The germline gives CDR1 SGHRS, CDR2 YFSETQ. The CDR3 DNA follows: TGCGCCAGCAGCGAAACAGGGAATCTGGGATACAATGAGCAGTTCTTC. Translating gives CASSETGNLGYNEQFF.

This clonotype was observed a handful of times. The chain links TRBV27 to TRBJ2-2, with D perhaps assigned TRBD1 or TRBD2 (5 bases each). Trimming cost V 5 bases and J 4 bases, with 20 bases left between them. This CDR3 comprises 17 residues. Germline lookup yields CDR1 MNHEY and CDR2 SMNVEV (reference sequence). CDR3 bases: TGTGCCAGCAGTATTACCGGGACGGCTTATGGCACCGGGGAGCTGTTTTTT. Its protein is CASSITGTAYGTGELFF.

This clonotype was seen many times. The rearrangement links TRBV28 to TRBJ1-5, with D perhaps matching TRBD1 (6 bases). CDR3 size: 14 residues. V was clipped by 4 bases and J by 6 bases, with 13 bases between them. Germline CDR1 and CDR2: MDHEN and SYDVKM. The CDR3 protein is CASSWEGDAQPQHF. In DNA, the CDR3 is TGTGCCAGCAGTTGGGAGGGGGACGCTCAGCCCCAGCATTTT.

The V and J genes are TRBV5-1 and TRBJ2-3; no firm D call. Germline CDR1 is SGHRS and CDR2 is YFSETQ. The CDR3 has 16 amino acids. V was pared by 0 bases and J by 3 bases, with 14 bases between. CDR3 DNA: TGCGCCAGCAGCTTGGTGGTCGGCGGAGCTACAGATACGCAGTATTTT. Its protein is CASSLVVGGATDTQYF.

This clonotype was observed a few times. J is TRBJ2-3 and V is TRBV27, with D maybe TRBD2 (6 bases). Per germline, CDR1 MNHEY and CDR2 SMNVEV (reference sequence). This CDR3 has 16 residues. V was pared by 5 bases and J by 3 bases, with 18 bases between. The CDR3 sequence: CASSLAPPGVTDTQYF. CDR3 DNA: TGTGCCAGCAGTCTCGCGCCCCCGGGGGTAACAGATACGCAGTATTTT.

J is TRBJ2-7 and V is TRBV29-1; no clear D gene. Trimming cost V 6 bases and J 4 bases, with 10 bases left between them. This CDR3 is 11 amino acids long. CDR1 SQVTM and CDR2 ANQGSEA come from the germline V gene. In DNA form, the CDR3 reads TGCAGCGTCGGACCTCATTACGAGCAGTACTTC. Translating it yields CSVGPHYEQYF.

The table lists this clonotype with many counts. The J gene is TRBJ2-7, the V gene TRBV10-3; D possibly uses TRBD1 or TRBD2 (6 bases each). CDR3 length: 17 residues. V gave up 0 bases and J gave up 3 bases, with 18 bases separating them. Germline-derived CDR1 and CDR2 are ENHRY and SYGVKD. The CDR3 protein is CAISESGGRAVNYEQYF. The DNA of the CDR3 is TGTGCCATCAGTGAGTCCGGGGGCAGGGCAGTAAACTACGAGCAGTACTTC.

This rearrangement joins TRBV7-8 to TRBJ1-4, with TRBD1 matching over 7 bases. V lost 5 bases to trimming and J lost 5 bases; unmatched junction nucleotides: 5. The CDR3 runs 14 residues. Germline assignment: CDR1 SGHVS and CDR2 FQNEAQ. The CDR3 region has the DNA TGTGCCAGCAGCAGGGACAGAAAAAATGAAAAACTGTTTTTT. Encoded protein: CASSRDRKNEKLFF.

This clonotype was seen a few times. This chain joins TRBV27 and TRBJ2-4, with TRBD2 as a possible D gene (6 bases). This CDR3 is 15 amino acids long. CDR1 and CDR2 (germline): MNHEY, SMNVEV (reference sequence). V was trimmed by 5 bases and J by 1 base, leaving 12 bases between them. In DNA form, the CDR3 reads TGTGCCAGCAGTCCAATCACTAGCGCCAAAAACATTCAGTACTTC. This sequence encodes CASSPITSAKNIQYF.

There are a few counts of this clonotype. The chain is built from TRBV7-9 and TRBJ1-6; D remains unclear. V lost 5 bases, J lost 2 bases, and 13 bases lay in between. Germline V lookup: CDR1 SEHNR, CDR2 FQNEAQ (reference sequence). The CDR3 consists of 16 residues. The CDR3 is CASSRPALTYNSPLHF. In DNA, the CDR3 is TGTGCCAGCAGCCGGCCTGCCCTCACCTATAATTCACCCCTCCACTTT.

The genes are TRBV5-1 and TRBJ2-7; D might be TRBD1 (5 bases). Trimming took off 2 bases at V and 4 bases at J, with 16 bases between the two ends. Germline V gene lookup returns CDR1 SGHRS and CDR2 YFSETQ. The CDR3 extends over 15 amino acids. As DNA, the CDR3 is TGCGCCAGCAGCTTAGGAAAGGGCGACAGATACGAGCAGTACTTC. This sequence encodes CASSLGKGDRYEQYF.

This clonotype has just a few counts. DNA for the CDR3: TGCGCCAGCAGCTTTGGACACATGAACACCGGGGAGCTGTTTTTT. Translating gives CASSFGHMNTGELFF. The chain recombines TRBV5-1 with TRBJ2-2, with a tentative D call TRBD1 (5 bases). Germline-derived CDR1 and CDR2 are SGHRS and YFSETQ. V lost 2 bases to trimming and J lost 1 base, with 9 bases between them. The CDR3 spans 15 residues. The full variable domain, in which reference TRBV5-1 and TRBJ2-2 provide the parts outside the CDR3, is KAGVTQTPRYLIKTRGQQVTLSCSPISGHRSVSWYQQTPGQGLQFLFEYFSETQRNKGNFPGRFSGRQFSNSRSEMNVSTLELGDSALYLCASSFGHMNTGELFFGEGSRLTVL.

The table lists this clonotype with a few counts. The rearrangement joins TRBV20-1 to TRBJ2-4, with a tentative D call TRBD1 (5 bases). This CDR3 is built from 13 residues. V lost 6 bases and J lost 5, with 14 bases in between. From germline, CDR1 is DFQATT and CDR2 SNEGSKA (reference sequence). CDR3 in amino acids: CSASPGWQNIQYF. CDR3 DNA: TGCAGTGCATCGCCAGGGTGGCAAAACATTCAGTACTTC.

The sample holds many counts of this clonotype. The chain recombines TRBV28 with TRBJ2-4; tentative D call: TRBD2 (5 bases). The CDR3 sequence is 13 residues long. The ends were cut back, 9 bases at V and 6 bases at J, with 15 bases in the middle. CDR1 is MDHEN, CDR2 SYDVKM, per germline. In nucleotides, the CDR3 is TGTGCCAGTTATGGAGGTAGCATAAACATTCAGTACTTC. The encoded protein is CASYGGSINIQYF.

This clonotype was picked up a small number of times. The gene calls are TRBV5-1 and TRBJ2-7; 9 positions match TRBD1. The V segment lost 4 bases and the J segment 4 bases; nucleotides outside the gene matches: 12. The germline CDR1 and CDR2 sequences are SGHRS and YFSETQ. The CDR3 totals 16 residues. CDR3 sequence reads: CASSLGGTGPGYEQYF. The CDR3 bases are TGCGCCAGCAGCCTTGGGGGGACAGGGCCGGGGTACGAGCAGTACTTC.

This clonotype came up a few times. The chain is built from TRBV7-9 and TRBJ1-1, with D unclear. CDR1 and CDR2 (germline): SEHNR, FQNEAQ (reference sequence). This CDR3 has 13 residues. Trimming removed 2 bases from V and 1 base from J, with 5 bases in between. CDR3 sequence: CASSLQRNTEAFF. CDR3 coding DNA: TGTGCCAGCAGCTTACAACGGAACACTGAAGCTTTCTTT.

This rearrangement joins TRBV7-9 to TRBJ2-7; 7 nucleotides agree with TRBD1. Germline trimming cut 3 bases from V and 1 base from J; bases unmatched to any gene: 6. Germline V gene sequence: CDR1 SEHNR, CDR2 FQNEAQ (reference sequence). The CDR3 is made up of 15 amino acids. The chain's CDR3 is CASSFDRVGSYEQYF. The DNA for the CDR3 is TGTGCCAGCAGCTTTGACAGGGTGGGGTCCTACGAGCAGTACTTC.